This T cell receptor beta chain was documented in a study of response to subunit inactivated influenza vaccine. General observations from the study: Every seasonal influenza vaccination brings in few new T cells, the authors suggested.

CDR1 LGHDT and CDR2 YNNKEL come from the germline V gene (reference sequence). This CDR3 is 17 amino acids long. V dropped 4 bases and J dropped 2; count of bases not matched to a gene: 8. Details on this clonotype: Its cognate antigen is unknown.

TCRdb re-derived calls from the RT-PCR reads in MiXCR, one entry per CDR3 protein. Of about 520,000 distinct CDR3 sequences listed, about 25% are singletons. The source of this sequence is a man aged 45 to 65 who received an inactivated influenza vaccine. The sequenced sample was CD4+ T cells sorted from PBMCs, obtained about 5 days after vaccination. J is TRBJ2-6 and V is TRBV3-1, with 7 nucleotides matching TRBD1. The CDR3 loop reads CASSPPTTGAGANVLTF. The CDR3 bases are TGTGCCAGCAGCCCCCCCACTACAGGGGCTGGGGCCAACGTCCTGACTTTC.